The present T cell receptor (beta chain) was sequenced within a study of identical twins. V was trimmed by 0 bases and J by 1 base, leaving 6 bases between them. The CDR3 covers 15 residues. CDR1 is LGHNA, CDR2 YNFKEQ, per germline. This clonotype was counted a few times. Its antigen is unknown. Study-wide results and limits: Fewer insertions marked abundant cord blood beta clonotypes; young adult naive trended weakly, memory not at all. Conclusions relied on cross-sectional statistical analysis, not following the same donors. Out-of-frame beta sequences exhibited a weaker degree of excess twin sharing.

It was template switching that added a universal primer site, and there were unique molecular identifiers on the cDNA. TCRdb ran MiXCR on the 5' RACE reads and lists one entry per CDR3 protein. The data contain more than 1.5 million distinct CDR3 sequences, about 31% of them singletons. This clonotype was sampled from a newborn girl in good health. The chain employs TRBV4-2 and TRBJ2-2; D assignment may be TRBD1 or TRBD2 (5 bases each). Sequencing used cord blood. The chain's CDR3 is CASSQEGRNTGELFF. CDR3 sequence (DNA): TGTGCCAGCAGCCAAGAGGGACGGAACACCGGGGAGCTGTTTTTT.